A selection of T cell receptor beta chains follows, all from one sample in a study of blood T cell repertoires in COVID-19. Only in-frame clones appear in the TCRdb table, and some are missing; sequencing was by immunoSEQ multiplex PCR. In the table there are 75,000 to 90,000 clones, approximately 80% of which are singletons. Sequencing used peripheral blood. These TCRs come from a man aged 80 or over with active or convalescent COVID-19. Both conserved end residues are part of each CDR3. The D gene is left open where the match is weak. Where a row states a size, it is once, few, many or the class of an expanded clone; other rows omit it.

j_call: TRBJ1-1
clone_size: once
v_call: TRBV6-6
d_call: NA
cdr3_aa: CASKGDFTTTEAFF
cdr3_nt: TGTGCCAGCAAAGGGGACTTTACCACCACTGAAGCTTTCTTT

j_call: TRBJ1-6
clone_size: NA
v_call: TRBV15
d_call: NA
cdr3_aa: CATSRGQPNNSPLHF
cdr3_nt: TGTGCCACCAGCAGAGGACAGCCTAATAATTCACCCCTCCACTTT

j_call: TRBJ2-1
clone_size: NA
v_call: TRBV7-9
d_call: TRBD2
cdr3_aa: CASSARQRGVIGQFF
cdr3_nt: TGTGCCAGCAGCGCTCGACAGCGGGGTGTGATTGGGCAGTTCTTC

j_call: TRBJ1-2
clone_size: NA
v_call: TRBV7-9
d_call: NA
cdr3_aa: CASSLEKGGYTF
cdr3_nt: TGTGCCAGCAGCTTAGAAAAGGGGGGCTACACCTTC

j_call: TRBJ1-1
clone_size: NA
v_call: TRBV19
d_call: NA
cdr3_aa: CASSIGPLEAFF
cdr3_nt: TGTGCCAGTAGTATAGGACCCCTGGAGGCTTTCTTT

j_call: TRBJ1-1
clone_size: NA
v_call: TRBV2
d_call: NA
cdr3_aa: CASSVQGRGEAFF
cdr3_nt: TGTGCCAGCAGCGTACAGGGAAGGGGTGAAGCTTTCTTT

j_call: TRBJ1-1
clone_size: NA
v_call: TRBV7-8
d_call: NA
cdr3_aa: CASSLGLGREAFF
cdr3_nt: TGTGCCAGCAGCTTAGGGCTGGGGCGTGAAGCTTTCTTT

j_call: TRBJ2-2
clone_size: NA
v_call: TRBV15
d_call: NA
cdr3_aa: CATSRVGAGTGELFF
cdr3_nt: TGTGCCACCAGCAGAGTGGGGGCAGGGACCGGGGAGCTGTTTTTT

j_call: TRBJ1-2
clone_size: NA
v_call: TRBV2
d_call: NA
cdr3_aa: CASSEGGGYTF
cdr3_nt: TGTGCCAGCAGTGAGGGAGGTGGCTACACCTTC

j_call: TRBJ2-2
clone_size: NA
v_call: TRBV5-8
d_call: TRBD1
cdr3_aa: CASSPANQGGVTGELFF
cdr3_nt: TGTGCCAGCAGCCCTGCCAATCAAGGGGGCGTAACCGGGGAGCTGTTTTTT

j_call: TRBJ1-6
clone_size: NA
v_call: TRBV5-1
d_call: NA
cdr3_aa: CASSLTGWENSPLHF
cdr3_nt: TGCGCCAGCAGCTTAACAGGGTGGGAGAATTCACCCCTCCACTTT

j_call: TRBJ2-3
clone_size: NA
v_call: TRBV10-3
d_call: TRBD2
cdr3_aa: CAISDRERGSTDTQYF
cdr3_nt: TGTGCCATCAGTGATCGCGAGCGGGGAAGCACAGATACGCAGTATTTT

j_call: TRBJ2-3
clone_size: NA
v_call: TRBV19
d_call: TRBD2
cdr3_aa: CASSLSGTSTDTQYF
cdr3_nt: TGTGCCAGTAGCCTTAGCGGGACTAGCACAGATACGCAGTATTTT

j_call: TRBJ1-1
clone_size: NA
v_call: TRBV30
d_call: NA
cdr3_aa: CAWSLIGVDTEAFF
cdr3_nt: TGTGCCTGGAGTTTGATCGGGGTCGACACTGAAGCTTTCTTT

j_call: TRBJ2-3
clone_size: NA
v_call: TRBV12-5
d_call: TRBD2
cdr3_aa: CASGQGLAGRTDTQYF
cdr3_nt: TGTGCTAGTGGCCAGGGACTAGCGGGACGCACAGATACGCAGTATTTT

j_call: TRBJ2-2
clone_size: NA
v_call: TRBV2
d_call: NA
cdr3_aa: CASAGYTGELFF
cdr3_nt: TGTGCCAGCGCAGGGTACACCGGGGAGCTGTTTTTT

j_call: TRBJ2-1
clone_size: NA
v_call: TRBV18
d_call: TRBD2
cdr3_aa: CASSVTSGNNEQFF
cdr3_nt: TGTGCCAGCTCAGTGACTAGCGGAAACAATGAGCAGTTCTTC

j_call: TRBJ1-1
clone_size: NA
v_call: TRBV7-9
d_call: TRBD1
cdr3_aa: CASSLVQGGPGAFF
cdr3_nt: TGTGCCAGCAGCTTAGTGCAGGGGGGCCCGGGAGCTTTCTTT

j_call: TRBJ2-1
clone_size: NA
v_call: TRBV18
d_call: TRBD2
cdr3_aa: CATDRGQPLAEQFF
cdr3_nt: TGTGCCACCGACCGAGGGCAGCCACTAGCGGAGCAGTTCTTC

j_call: TRBJ1-3
clone_size: NA
v_call: TRBV7-9
d_call: TRBD1
cdr3_aa: CASSLGPGGVGNTIYF
cdr3_nt: TGTGCCAGCAGCTTAGGCCCAGGGGGCGTTGGAAACACCATATATTTT

j_call: TRBJ1-2
clone_size: NA
v_call: TRBV19
d_call: NA
cdr3_aa: CASGGRGSTLRGYTF
cdr3_nt: TGTGCCAGTGGAGGGCGGGGATCGACCCTTCGTGGCTACACCTTC

j_call: TRBJ2-1
clone_size: NA
v_call: TRBV5-1
d_call: NA
cdr3_aa: CASSFGGTNNEQFF
cdr3_nt: TGCGCCAGCAGCTTCGGGGGAACTAACAATGAGCAGTTCTTC

j_call: TRBJ1-3
clone_size: NA
v_call: TRBV11-2
d_call: TRBD1
cdr3_aa: CASGRDRTGNTIYF
cdr3_nt: TGTGCCAGCGGCCGGGACAGGACCGGAAACACCATATATTTT

j_call: TRBJ1-1
clone_size: NA
v_call: TRBV5-1
d_call: NA
cdr3_aa: CASSSTQSRGNTEAFF
cdr3_nt: TGCGCCAGCAGCTCGACCCAGAGCAGGGGGAACACTGAAGCTTTCTTT

j_call: TRBJ1-6
clone_size: NA
v_call: TRBV5-1
d_call: NA
cdr3_aa: CASSLEGGLQGSPLHF
cdr3_nt: TGCGCCAGCAGCTTGGAGGGGGGGCTCCAGGGATCACCCCTCCACTTT

j_call: TRBJ1-1
clone_size: once
v_call: TRBV6-5
d_call: NA
cdr3_aa: CASIPGQLNTEAFF
cdr3_nt: TGTGCCAGCATCCCAGGACAGTTAAACACTGAAGCTTTCTTT

j_call: TRBJ2-5
clone_size: NA
v_call: TRBV10-3
d_call: NA
cdr3_aa: CATRQGDRGGTQYF
cdr3_nt: TGTGCCACCCGACAAGGAGATAGGGGGGGGACCCAGTACTTC

j_call: TRBJ2-2
clone_size: few
v_call: TRBV7-8
d_call: TRBD1
cdr3_aa: CASIPGQETRRELFF
cdr3_nt: TGTGCCAGCATTCCGGGACAGGAAACGCGTAGGGAGCTGTTTTTT

j_call: TRBJ2-5
clone_size: NA
v_call: TRBV5-8
d_call: TRBD2
cdr3_aa: CASSTTGTSGPETQYF
cdr3_nt: TGTGCCAGCAGCACAACCGGGACTAGCGGCCCGGAGACCCAGTACTTC

j_call: TRBJ1-4
clone_size: NA
v_call: TRBV2
d_call: NA
cdr3_aa: CASSDEAQKLFF
cdr3_nt: TGTGCCAGCAGTGATGAGGCACAAAAACTGTTTTTT

j_call: TRBJ2-1
clone_size: NA
v_call: TRBV5-1
d_call: TRBD2
cdr3_aa: CASSWGGLAGSNEQFF
cdr3_nt: TGCGCCAGCAGCTGGGGGGGACTAGCTGGGAGCAATGAGCAGTTCTTC

j_call: TRBJ1-5
clone_size: NA
v_call: TRBV28
d_call: NA
cdr3_aa: CASSFWAGNQPQHF
cdr3_nt: TGTGCCAGCAGTTTCTGGGCAGGCAATCAGCCCCAGCATTTT

j_call: TRBJ1-2
clone_size: few
v_call: TRBV24-1
d_call: TRBD1
cdr3_aa: CATSDTDRGLLGYTF
cdr3_nt: TGTGCCACCAGTGATACCGACAGGGGGCTTCTTGGCTACACCTTC

j_call: TRBJ1-4
clone_size: NA
v_call: TRBV6-5
d_call: TRBD1
cdr3_aa: CASSKGRGQEKLFF
cdr3_nt: TGTGCCAGCAGTAAGGGCAGGGGGCAGGAAAAACTGTTTTTT

j_call: TRBJ2-5
clone_size: NA
v_call: TRBV5-1
d_call: TRBD2
cdr3_aa: CASSLLAGGSAGGETQYF
cdr3_nt: TGCGCCAGCAGCTTACTAGCGGGAGGGTCAGCTGGTGGAGAGACCCAGTACTTC

j_call: TRBJ1-5
clone_size: few
v_call: TRBV27
d_call: NA
cdr3_aa: CASSLYSGGYSQPQHF
cdr3_nt: TGTGCCAGCAGTTTATATTCGGGGGGCTACTCTCAGCCCCAGCATTTT

j_call: TRBJ1-2
clone_size: NA
v_call: TRBV29-1
d_call: TRBD1
cdr3_aa: CSVVGQGDGYTF
cdr3_nt: TGCAGCGTTGTAGGGCAGGGGGATGGCTACACCTTC

j_call: TRBJ1-1
clone_size: NA
v_call: TRBV6-5
d_call: NA
cdr3_aa: CASTLTGSGNTEAFF
cdr3_nt: TGTGCCAGCACCCTCACAGGGAGTGGGAACACTGAAGCTTTCTTT

j_call: TRBJ1-2
clone_size: NA
v_call: TRBV5-1
d_call: NA
cdr3_aa: CASSRQSHNYGYTF
cdr3_nt: TGCGCCAGCAGCCGACAGAGCCATAACTATGGCTACACCTTC

j_call: TRBJ1-2
clone_size: few
v_call: TRBV7-2
d_call: NA
cdr3_aa: CASSPSRGSIYGYTF
cdr3_nt: TGTGCCAGCAGCCCCTCCAGGGGCTCTATCTATGGCTACACCTTC

j_call: TRBJ2-1
clone_size: NA
v_call: TRBV9
d_call: TRBD2
cdr3_aa: CASSGAGDEQFF
cdr3_nt: TGTGCCAGCAGTGGAGCGGGGGATGAGCAGTTCTTC

j_call: TRBJ1-3
clone_size: NA
v_call: TRBV4-1
d_call: NA
cdr3_aa: CASSQEAPRNTIYF
cdr3_nt: TGCGCCAGCAGCCAAGAGGCACCGAGAAACACCATATATTTT

j_call: TRBJ1-4
clone_size: few
v_call: TRBV28
d_call: NA
cdr3_aa: CASSFLFSTNEKLFF
cdr3_nt: TGTGCCAGCAGTTTTCTCTTCTCAACTAATGAAAAACTGTTTTTT

j_call: TRBJ1-5
clone_size: NA
v_call: TRBV10-2
d_call: NA
cdr3_aa: CASSESSGNQPQHF
cdr3_nt: TGCGCCAGCAGTGAGTCGTCAGGAAATCAGCCCCAGCATTTT

j_call: TRBJ1-5
clone_size: once
v_call: TRBV2
d_call: NA
cdr3_aa: CASSAYSNQPQHF
cdr3_nt: TGTGCCAGCAGTGCTTATAGCAATCAGCCCCAGCATTTT

j_call: TRBJ2-2
clone_size: NA
v_call: TRBV30
d_call: TRBD2
cdr3_aa: CAWRVAGQFGELFF
cdr3_nt: TGTGCCTGGAGGGTAGCGGGTCAATTCGGGGAGCTGTTTTTT

j_call: TRBJ2-3
clone_size: NA
v_call: TRBV20-1
d_call: NA
cdr3_aa: CSASVRMRTQYF
cdr3_nt: TGCAGTGCTAGTGTAAGGATGCGGACGCAGTATTTT

j_call: TRBJ2-2
clone_size: few
v_call: TRBV7-9
d_call: TRBD1
cdr3_aa: CGREFRGITGELFF
cdr3_nt: TGTGGACGGGAATTCAGGGGGATCACCGGGGAGCTGTTTTTT

j_call: TRBJ1-1
clone_size: NA
v_call: TRBV6-2/TRBV6-3
d_call: TRBD1
cdr3_aa: CASSKRLGGLGTEAFF
cdr3_nt: TGTGCCAGCAGCAAACGCCTAGGGGGCCTGGGCACTGAAGCTTTCTTT

j_call: TRBJ1-1
clone_size: NA
v_call: TRBV28
d_call: NA
cdr3_aa: CASSFREWTEAFF
cdr3_nt: TGTGCCAGCAGTTTCAGGGAATGGACTGAAGCTTTCTTT

j_call: TRBJ1-1
clone_size: NA
v_call: TRBV18
d_call: NA
cdr3_aa: CASSPRLQGGTEAFF
cdr3_nt: TGTGCCAGCTCACCCCGCCTCCAGGGAGGCACTGAAGCTTTCTTT

j_call: TRBJ1-3
clone_size: NA
v_call: TRBV2
d_call: NA
cdr3_aa: CASSQGGVIDTIYF
cdr3_nt: TGTGCCAGCAGTCAGGGCGGAGTTATTGACACCATATATTTT

j_call: TRBJ1-2
clone_size: NA
v_call: TRBV6-2/TRBV6-3
d_call: NA
cdr3_aa: CASSYSNPTHGYTF
cdr3_nt: TGTGCCAGCAGTTACTCGAACCCCACTCATGGCTACACCTTC

j_call: TRBJ2-3
clone_size: NA
v_call: TRBV11-3
d_call: TRBD2
cdr3_aa: CASKSGGSLDTQYF
cdr3_nt: TGTGCCAGCAAATCGGGGGGGTCTCTTGATACGCAGTATTTT